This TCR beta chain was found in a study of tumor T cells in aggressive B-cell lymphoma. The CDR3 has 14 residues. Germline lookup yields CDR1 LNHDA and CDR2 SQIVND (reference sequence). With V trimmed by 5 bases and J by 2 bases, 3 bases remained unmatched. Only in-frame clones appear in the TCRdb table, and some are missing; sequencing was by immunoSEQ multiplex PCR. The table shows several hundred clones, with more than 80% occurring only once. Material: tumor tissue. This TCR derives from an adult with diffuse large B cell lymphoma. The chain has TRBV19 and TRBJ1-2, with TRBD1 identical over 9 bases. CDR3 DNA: TGTGCCAGTAGTCCACAGGGGGCGAACTATGGCTACACCTTC. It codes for CASSPQGANYGYTF.